This record concerns one TCR beta chain sequence. Its specificity is unknown. The sample is drawn from a study of T cell responses to AZD1222 COVID-19 vaccine. Study-wide results and limits: The donors showed a predominance of white British ancestry and of females, with possible underestimation of clonal diversity. Dominant at 160-218 and 743-854, vaccine-associated CD4 TCRs also spanned spike.

Investigators merged groups given second doses at roughly 4 or roughly 12 weeks. Produced via immunoSEQ multiplex PCR; TCRdb's table is partial and in-frame only. Here the sample spans about 100,000 clones, approximately 90% being singletons. Source: peripheral blood, taken 28 days after the second AZD1222 dose. This sequence was found in an adult who received the AZD1222 COVID-19 vaccine.

CDR3 DNA sequence: TGTGCCAGCAGCTCCCTCAAGGAAGGCAGGCTTCAGCCCCAGCATTTT. Protein product: CASSSLKEGRLQPQHF. The J gene is TRBJ1-5, the V gene TRBV7-8, with D uncertain. With 4 bases removed from V and 6 bases from J, the gap between germline ends came to 19 bases. CDR1 and CDR2 from the germline V gene are SGHVS and FQNEAQ. The CDR3 sequence is 16 residues long.